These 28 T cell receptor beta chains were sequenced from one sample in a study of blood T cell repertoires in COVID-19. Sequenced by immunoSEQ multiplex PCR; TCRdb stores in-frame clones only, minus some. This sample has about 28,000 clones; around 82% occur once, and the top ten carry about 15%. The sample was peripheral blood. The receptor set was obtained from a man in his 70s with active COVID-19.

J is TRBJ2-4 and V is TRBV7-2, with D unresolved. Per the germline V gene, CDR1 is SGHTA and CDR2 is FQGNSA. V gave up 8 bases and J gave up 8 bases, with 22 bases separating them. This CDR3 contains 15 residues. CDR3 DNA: TGTGCCAGCGCTCCATCCCGTAACTCCCGTGACATTCAGTACTTC. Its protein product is CASAPSRNSRDIQYF.

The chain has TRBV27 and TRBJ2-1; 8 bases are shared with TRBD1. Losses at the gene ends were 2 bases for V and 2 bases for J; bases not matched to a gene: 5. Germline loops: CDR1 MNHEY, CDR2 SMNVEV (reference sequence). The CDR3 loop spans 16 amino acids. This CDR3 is CASSLTRRGPYNEQFF. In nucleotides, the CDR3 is TGTGCCAGCAGTTTAACCCGCAGGGGGCCCTACAATGAGCAGTTCTTC.

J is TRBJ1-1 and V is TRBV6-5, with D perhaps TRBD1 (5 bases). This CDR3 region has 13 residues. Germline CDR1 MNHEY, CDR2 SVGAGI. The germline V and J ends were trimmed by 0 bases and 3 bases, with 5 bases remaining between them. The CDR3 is CASSYSTDTEAFF. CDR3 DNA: TGTGCCAGCAGTTACTCGACAGACACTGAAGCTTTCTTT.

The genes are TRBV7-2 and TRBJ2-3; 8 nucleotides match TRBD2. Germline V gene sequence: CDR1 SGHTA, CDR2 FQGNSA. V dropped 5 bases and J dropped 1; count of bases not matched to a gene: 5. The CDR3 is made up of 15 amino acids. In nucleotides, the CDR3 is TGTGCCAGCAGCCCCGGGACTAGGGGCACAGATACGCAGTATTTT. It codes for CASSPGTRGTDTQYF. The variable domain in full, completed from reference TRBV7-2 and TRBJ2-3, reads GAGVSQSPSNKVTEKGKDVELRCDPISGHTALYWYRQSLGQGLEFLIYFQGNSAPDKSGLPSDRFSAERTGGSVSTLTIQRTQQEDSAVYLCASSPGTRGTDTQYFGPGTRLTVL.

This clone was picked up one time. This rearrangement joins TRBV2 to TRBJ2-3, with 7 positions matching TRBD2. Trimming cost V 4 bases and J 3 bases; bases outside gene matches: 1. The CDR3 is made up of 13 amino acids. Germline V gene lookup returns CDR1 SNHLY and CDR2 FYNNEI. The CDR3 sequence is CASSGTRTDTQYF. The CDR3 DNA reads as TGTGCCAGCAGTGGGACTAGGACAGATACGCAGTATTTT.

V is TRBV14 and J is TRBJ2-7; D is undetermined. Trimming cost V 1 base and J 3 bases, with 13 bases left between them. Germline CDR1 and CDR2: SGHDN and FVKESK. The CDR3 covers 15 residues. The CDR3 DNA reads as TGTGCCAGCAGCCAAGGAACGAAAAACAACTACGAGCAGTACTTC. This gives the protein CASSQGTKNNYEQYF.

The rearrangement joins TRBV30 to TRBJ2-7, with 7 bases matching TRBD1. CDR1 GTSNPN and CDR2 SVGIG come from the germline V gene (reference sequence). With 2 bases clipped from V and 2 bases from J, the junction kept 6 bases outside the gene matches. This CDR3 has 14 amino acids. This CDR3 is CAWSRDSVPYEQYF. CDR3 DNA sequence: TGTGCCTGGAGTCGGGACAGCGTGCCCTACGAGCAGTACTTC.

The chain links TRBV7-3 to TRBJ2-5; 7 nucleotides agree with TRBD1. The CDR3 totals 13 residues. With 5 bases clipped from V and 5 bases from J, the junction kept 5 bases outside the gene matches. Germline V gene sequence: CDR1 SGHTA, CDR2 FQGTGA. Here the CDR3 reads CASSLNRGETQYF. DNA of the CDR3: TGTGCCAGCAGCCTAAACAGGGGTGAGACCCAGTACTTC. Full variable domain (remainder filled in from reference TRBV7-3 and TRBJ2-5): GAGVSQTPSNKVTEKGKYVELRCDPISGHTALYWYRQSLGQGPEFLIYFQGTGAADDSGLPNDRFFAVRPEGSVSTLKIQRTERGDSAVYLCASSLNRGETQYFGPGTRLLVL.

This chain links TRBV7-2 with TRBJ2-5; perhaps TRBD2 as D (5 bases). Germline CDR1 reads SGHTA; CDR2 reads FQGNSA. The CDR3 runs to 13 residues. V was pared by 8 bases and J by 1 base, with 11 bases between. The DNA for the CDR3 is TGTGCCAGCGGAGGTTATACCCAAGAGACCCAGTACTTC. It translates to CASGGYTQETQYF.

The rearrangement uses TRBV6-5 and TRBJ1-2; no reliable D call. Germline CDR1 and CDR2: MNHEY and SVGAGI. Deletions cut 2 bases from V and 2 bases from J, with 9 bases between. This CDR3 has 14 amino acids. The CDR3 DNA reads TGTGCCAGCAGTTACAGGGAGCTAAACTATGGCTACACCTTC. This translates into CASSYRELNYGYTF.

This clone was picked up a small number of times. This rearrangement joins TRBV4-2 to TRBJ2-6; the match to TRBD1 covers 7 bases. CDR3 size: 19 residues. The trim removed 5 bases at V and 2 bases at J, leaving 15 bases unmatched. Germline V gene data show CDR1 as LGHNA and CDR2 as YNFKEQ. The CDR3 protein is CASSNLGQAFAPGANVLTF. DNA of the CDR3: TGTGCCAGCAGCAACCTAGGACAGGCTTTCGCACCTGGGGCCAACGTCCTGACTTTC.

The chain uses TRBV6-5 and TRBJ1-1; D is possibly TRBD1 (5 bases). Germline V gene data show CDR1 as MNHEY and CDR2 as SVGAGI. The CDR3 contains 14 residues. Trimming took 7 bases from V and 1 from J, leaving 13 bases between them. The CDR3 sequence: CASTLWGQNTEAFF. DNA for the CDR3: TGTGCCAGCACCCTCTGGGGCCAGAACACTGAAGCTTTCTTT.

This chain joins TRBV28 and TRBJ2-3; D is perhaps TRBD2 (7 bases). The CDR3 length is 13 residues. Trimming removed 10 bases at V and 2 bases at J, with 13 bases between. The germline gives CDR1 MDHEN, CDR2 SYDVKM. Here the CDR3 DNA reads TGTGCCACCAACCGGGGGGCCACAGATACGCAGTATTTT. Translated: CATNRGATDTQYF.

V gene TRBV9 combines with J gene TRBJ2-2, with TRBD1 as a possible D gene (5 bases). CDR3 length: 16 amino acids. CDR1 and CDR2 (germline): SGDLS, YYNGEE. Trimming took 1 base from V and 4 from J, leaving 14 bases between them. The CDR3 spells CASSVRGQGSTGELFF. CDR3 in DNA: TGTGCCAGCAGCGTAAGGGGTCAGGGATCCACCGGGGAGCTGTTTTTT. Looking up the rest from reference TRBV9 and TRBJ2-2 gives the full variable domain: DSGVTQTPKHLITATGQRVTLRCSPRSGDLSVYWYQQSLDQGLQFLIQYYNGEERAKGNILERFSAQQFPDLHSELNLSSLELGDSALYFCASSVRGQGSTGELFFGEGSRLTVL.

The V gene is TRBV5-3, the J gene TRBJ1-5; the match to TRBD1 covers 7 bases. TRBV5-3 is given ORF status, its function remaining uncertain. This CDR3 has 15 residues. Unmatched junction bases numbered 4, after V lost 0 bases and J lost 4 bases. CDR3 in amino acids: CARSLEGGLNQPQHF. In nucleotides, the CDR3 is TGTGCCAGAAGCTTGGAAGGGGGCCTTAATCAGCCCCAGCATTTT.

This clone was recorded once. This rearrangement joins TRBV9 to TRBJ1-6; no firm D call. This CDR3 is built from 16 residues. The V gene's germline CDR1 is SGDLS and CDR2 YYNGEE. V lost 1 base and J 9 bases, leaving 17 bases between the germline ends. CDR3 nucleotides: TGTGCCAGCAGCGTATCGAGCGGCCCTGGTGGTTCACCCCTCCACTTT. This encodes CASSVSSGPGGSPLHF.

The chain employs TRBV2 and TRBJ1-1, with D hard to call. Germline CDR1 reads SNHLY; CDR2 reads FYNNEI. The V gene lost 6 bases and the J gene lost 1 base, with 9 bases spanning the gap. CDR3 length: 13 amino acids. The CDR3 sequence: CASSANKNTEAFF. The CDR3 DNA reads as TGTGCCAGCAGCGCAAACAAGAACACTGAAGCTTTCTTT. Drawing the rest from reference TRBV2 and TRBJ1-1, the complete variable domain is EPEVTQTPSHQVTQMGQEVILRCVPISNHLYFYWYRQILGQKVEFLVSFYNNEISEKSEIFDDQFSVERPDGSNFTLKIRSTKLEDSAMYFCASSANKNTEAFFGQGTRLTVV.

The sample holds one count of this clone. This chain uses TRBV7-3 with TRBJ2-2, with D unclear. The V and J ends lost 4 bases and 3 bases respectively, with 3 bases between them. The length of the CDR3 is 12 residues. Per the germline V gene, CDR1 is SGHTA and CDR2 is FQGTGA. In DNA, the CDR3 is TGTGCCAGCAGCTCCTACACCGGGGAGCTGTTTTTT. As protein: CASSSYTGELFF.

CDR3 sequence reads: CASRTFLYEQYF. In nucleotides, the CDR3 is TGTGCCAGTAGGACTTTTCTCTACGAGCAGTACTTC. V is TRBV19 and J is TRBJ2-7; no clear D gene. The CDR3 covers 12 residues. Germline assignment: CDR1 LNHDA and CDR2 SQIVND (reference sequence). Trimming stripped 6 bases from V and 3 bases from J, with 9 bases between.

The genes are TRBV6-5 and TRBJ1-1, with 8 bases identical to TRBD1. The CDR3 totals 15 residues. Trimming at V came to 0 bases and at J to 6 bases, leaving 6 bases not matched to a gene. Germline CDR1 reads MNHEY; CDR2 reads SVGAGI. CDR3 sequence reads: CASSYSGTGASEAFF. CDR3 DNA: TGTGCCAGCAGTTACTCCGGGACAGGAGCGTCTGAAGCTTTCTTT.

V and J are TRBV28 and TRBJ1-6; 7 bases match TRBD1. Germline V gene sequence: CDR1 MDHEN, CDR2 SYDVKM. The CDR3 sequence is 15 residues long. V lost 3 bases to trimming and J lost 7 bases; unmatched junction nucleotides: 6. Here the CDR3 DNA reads TGTGCCAGCAGTTTCGGGGACAGAGGGAATTCACCCCTCCACTTT. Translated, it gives CASSFGDRGNSPLHF.

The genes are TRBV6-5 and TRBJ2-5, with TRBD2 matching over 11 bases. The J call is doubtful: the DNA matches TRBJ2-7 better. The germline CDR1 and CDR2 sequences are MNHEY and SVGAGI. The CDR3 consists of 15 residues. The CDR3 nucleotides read TGTGCCAGCAGTTACGGGACTAGCGGTACCTACGAGCAGTACTTC. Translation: CASSYGTSGTYEQYF.

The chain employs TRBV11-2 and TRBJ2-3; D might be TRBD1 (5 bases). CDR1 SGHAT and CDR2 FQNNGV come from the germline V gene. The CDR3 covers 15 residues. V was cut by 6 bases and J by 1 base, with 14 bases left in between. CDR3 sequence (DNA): TGTGCCAGCAGAGCCCTCAGGGTTGGCACAGATACGCAGTATTTT. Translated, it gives CASRALRVGTDTQYF.

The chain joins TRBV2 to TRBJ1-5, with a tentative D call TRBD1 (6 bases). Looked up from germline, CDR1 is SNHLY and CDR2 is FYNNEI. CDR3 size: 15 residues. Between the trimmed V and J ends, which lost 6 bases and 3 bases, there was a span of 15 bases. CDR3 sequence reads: CASRAGQSPNQPQHF. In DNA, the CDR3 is TGTGCCAGCAGAGCTGGACAGAGCCCCAATCAGCCCCAGCATTTT.

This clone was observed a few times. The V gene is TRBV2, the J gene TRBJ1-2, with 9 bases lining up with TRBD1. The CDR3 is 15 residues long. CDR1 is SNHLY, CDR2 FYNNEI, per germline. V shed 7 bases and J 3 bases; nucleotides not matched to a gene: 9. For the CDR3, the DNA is TGTGCCAGCACCCCCCGTCGGGACAGGGACTATGGCTACACCTTC. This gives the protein CASTPRRDRDYGYTF.

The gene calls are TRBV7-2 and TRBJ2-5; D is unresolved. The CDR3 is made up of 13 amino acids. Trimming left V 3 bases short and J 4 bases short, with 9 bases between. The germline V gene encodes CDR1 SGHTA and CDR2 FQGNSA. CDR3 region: CASSFTFPETQYF. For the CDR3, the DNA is TGTGCCAGCAGCTTCACATTCCCAGAGACCCAGTACTTC.

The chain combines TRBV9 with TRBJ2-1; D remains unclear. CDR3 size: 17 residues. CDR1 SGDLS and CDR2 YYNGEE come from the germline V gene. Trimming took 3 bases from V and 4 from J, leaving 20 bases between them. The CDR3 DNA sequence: TGTGCCAGCAGCGGGCCTTCCGGCTTGTCGGGTTACAATGAGCAGTTCTTC. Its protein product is CASSGPSGLSGYNEQFF.

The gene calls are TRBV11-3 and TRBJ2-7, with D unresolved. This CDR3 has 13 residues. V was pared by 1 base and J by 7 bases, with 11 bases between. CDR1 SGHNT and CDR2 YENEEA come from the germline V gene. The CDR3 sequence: CASSLGEAREQYF. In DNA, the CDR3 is TGTGCCAGCAGCTTAGGAGAAGCGAGGGAGCAGTACTTC. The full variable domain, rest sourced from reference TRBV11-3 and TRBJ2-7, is EAGVVQSPRYKIIEKKQPVAFWCNPISGHNTLYWYLQNLGQGPELLIRYENEEAVDDSQLPKDRFSAERLKGVDSTLKIQPAELGDSAVYLCASSLGEAREQYFGPGTRLTVT.